The present T cell receptor beta chain was sequenced within a study of human T cells and chemical hapten exposure. The overall study: 2% DPC applied to a 2 cm by 2 cm arm area sensitized donors. While the roughly 22-week study was under way, patients received diphenylcyclopropenone on the scalp every week. The patients were mostly female; they had alopecia areata, totalis or universalis. Points from the study as a whole: DPC sensitization did not alter TCRs above 1 in 1000 frequency.

Time point denoted: patch test 3, about 24 weeks after DPC sensitization. Treatment described: therapeutic diphenylcyclopropenone sensitization with weekly scalp DPC. This clonotype was counted a few times. Antigen unknown. Germline V CDR1 and CDR2: SQVTM, ANQGSEA. V was clipped by 7 bases and J by 3 bases; unmatched bases: 6. The CDR3 is 13 amino acids. MiXCR was run by TCRdb on the RACE reads, yielding one entry per CDR3 protein. The table shows about 120,000 distinct CDR3 sequences, with 10% to 12% occurring only once. The clonotype originates from a woman aged 45-60 years with alopecia areata. Some clones in this sample may be carry-over from other donors' samples. V usage is TRBV29-1 and J usage is TRBJ1-1, with TRBD1 matching 9 bases. The sample here was whole blood, taken in connection with sensitization to the hapten diphenylcyclopropenone (DPC). In nucleotides, the CDR3 is TGCAGCGCGAACAGGGGGCTGGACACTGAAGCTTTCTTT. It translates to CSANRGLDTEAFF.